This passage covers 21 T cell receptor beta chains from one sample sequenced in a study of T cell repertoires in cytomegalovirus infection. TCRdb reprocessed the reads via MiXCR and lists one record per CDR3 protein. The sample records about 310,000 distinct CDR3 sequences, around 25% being singletons. Which antigens these TCRs recognize remains unknown. Material: cultured PBMCs, obtained from culture after CMV antigen stimulation. The receptors derive from a human donor in good health (CMV status not recorded). Some clones in this sample may be carry-over from other donors' samples.

V and J are TRBV6-1 and TRBJ2-7; D ambiguous. CDR1 and CDR2 from the germline V gene are MNHNS and SASEGT. V lost 6 bases, J lost 1 base, and 13 bases lay in between. The CDR3 spans 14 residues. The CDR3 region has the DNA TGTGCCAGCAGGCCGGGCCGCCTGTCCTACGAGCAGTACTTC. It yields the protein CASRPGRLSYEQYF.

The chain is built from TRBV27 and TRBJ2-4, with D possibly TRBD2 on 5 matching bases. There are 16 residues in the CDR3. Germline CDR1 and CDR2: MNHEY and SMNVEV (reference sequence). The V gene lost 2 bases and the J gene lost 0 bases, with 11 bases spanning the gap. This CDR3 reads CASSLGGVIAKNIQYF. CDR3 DNA sequence: TGTGCCAGCAGTTTAGGAGGAGTCATAGCCAAAAACATTCAGTACTTC.

This clonotype occurred once. The gene calls are TRBV6-2 or TRBV6-3 and TRBJ2-7; the D is unclear. The CDR3 extends over 14 amino acids. Germline-derived CDR1 and CDR2 are MNHEY and SVGEGT. Trimming removed 5 bases from V and 6 bases from J, with 17 bases in between. CDR3 in amino acids: CASSESGPPLEQYV. Here the CDR3 DNA reads TGTGCCAGCAGTGAATCCGGGCCCCCTCTCGAGCAGTACGTC.

This clonotype occurred many times. V usage is TRBV6-1 and J usage is TRBJ1-2, with D possibly TRBD1 on 5 matching bases. Germline CDR1 is MNHNS and CDR2 is SASEGT. V was shortened by 6 bases and J by 4 bases, with 15 bases between the two germline ends. The CDR3 extends over 14 amino acids. The DNA for the CDR3 is TGTGCCAGCAGACCGGACACCCTCGGCTATGGCTACACCTTC. Translating gives CASRPDTLGYGYTF.

This clonotype was seen many times. The genes are TRBV28 and TRBJ1-2; D not resolved. The germline gives CDR1 MDHEN, CDR2 SYDVKM. CDR3 length equals 12 residues. CDR3 sequence (DNA): TGTGTTGTTGGCGTCGCTAACTATGGCTACACCTTC. Translation gives CVVGVANYGYTF.

This sequence joins TRBV7-2 and TRBJ2-7; 7 positions match TRBD1. Germline trimming cut 5 bases from V and 3 bases from J; bases unmatched to any gene: 4. This CDR3 is 13 amino acids long. Germline CDR1 and CDR2: SGHTA and FQGNSA. The CDR3 region is CASSTRDSYEQYF. CDR3 coding DNA: TGTGCCAGCAGCACCCGGGACAGCTACGAGCAGTACTTC. Filled out from reference TRBV7-2 and TRBJ2-7, the complete variable domain reads GAGVSQSPSNKVTEKGKDVELRCDPISGHTALYWYRQSLGQGLEFLIYFQGNSAPDKSGLPSDRFSAERTGGSVSTLTIQRTQQEDSAVYLCASSTRDSYEQYFGPGTRLTVT.

V gene TRBV6-2 or TRBV6-3 combines with J gene TRBJ1-5; maybe TRBD1 (5 bases). The CDR3 consists of 14 residues. From germline, CDR1 is MNHEY and CDR2 SVGEGT. Trimming removed 8 bases from V and 5 bases from J, with 16 bases in between. The CDR3 nucleotides are TGTGCCAGCTCTGGGACCGCGAAGCATCAGCCCCAGCATTTT. Translated, it gives CASSGTAKHQPQHF.

This clonotype has only a few counts. V and J are TRBV7-2 and TRBJ2-2; D is ambiguous. Trimming left V 5 bases short and J 5 bases short, with 9 bases between. The CDR3 loop spans 13 amino acids. The germline V gene has CDR1 SGHTA and CDR2 FQGNSA. Here the CDR3 reads CASSALSTGELFF. The CDR3 region has the DNA TGTGCCAGCAGCGCCTTAAGTACCGGGGAGCTGTTTTTT.

This clonotype was counted once. The CDR3 coding sequence is TGTGCCAGCAGTGCCAAGGATGAAGCTTTCTTT. Protein product: CASSAKDEAFF. The chain carries TRBV25-1 and TRBJ1-1, with D unresolved. The CDR3 is 11 amino acids. Looked up from germline, CDR1 is MGHDK and CDR2 is SYGVNS. V gave up 4 bases and J gave up 7 bases, with 7 bases separating them.

The V and J genes are TRBV4-2 and TRBJ2-3; the D gene is possibly TRBD1 (5 bases). Germline V gene data show CDR1 as LGHNA and CDR2 as YNFKEQ. V dropped 3 bases and J dropped 3 bases, with 25 bases sitting between them. The CDR3 is made up of 19 amino acids. CDR3 DNA: TGTGCCAGCAGCCAGGACAACCCCGGGTCTTTATCAGGTACAGATACGCAGTATTTT. Translating it yields CASSQDNPGSLSGTDTQYF.

This chain joins TRBV20-1 and TRBJ1-1; no reliable D call. The length of the CDR3 is 14 residues. CDR1 DFQATT and CDR2 SNEGSKA come from the germline V gene (reference sequence). Trimming removed 3 bases from V and 1 base from J, with 12 bases in between. The CDR3 here is CSARSMTRNTEAFF. DNA for the CDR3: TGCAGTGCTAGGTCTATGACGCGGAACACTGAAGCTTTCTTT.

This clonotype has at least ten counts. The chain uses TRBV7-2 and TRBJ2-5; maybe TRBD2 (5 bases). V was pared by 5 bases and J by 2 bases, with 18 bases between. Germline V CDR1 and CDR2: SGHTA, FQGNSA. CDR3 length: 16 residues. The CDR3 coding sequence is TGTGCCAGCAGCCCACATTCCGTGGGCGGGCAAGAGACCCAGTACTTC. Translation: CASSPHSVGGQETQYF.

Ten or more counts support this clonotype. The CDR3 DNA reads as TGTGCCAGCCTCGATGGGGGGAGGAATTCACCCCTCCACTTT. This codes for CASLDGGRNSPLHF. The chain recombines TRBV7-2 with TRBJ1-6; tentatively, D is TRBD1 (5 bases). Per the germline V gene, CDR1 is SGHTA and CDR2 is FQGNSA. V shed 8 bases and J shed 7 bases, with 15 bases lying between them. CDR3 length equals 14 residues.

Remarks on this clonotype: A read error may produce the germline difference seen at one junction end. The gene calls are TRBV19 and TRBJ1-2; D may be TRBD1 (5 bases). This CDR3 is built from 14 residues. From germline, CDR1 is LNHDA and CDR2 SQIVND (reference sequence). CDR3 nucleotide sequence: TGTGCCAGTGGTATAGACAGCTCGCTTGGTGGCTACACCTTC. Translated, it gives CASGIDSSLGGYTF.

The V gene is TRBV6-6, the J gene TRBJ1-4; 9 bases fit TRBD1. From germline, CDR1 is MNHNY and CDR2 SVGAGI (reference sequence). This CDR3 is 18 amino acids long. V lost 7 bases to trimming and J lost 7 bases; unmatched junction nucleotides: 19. The CDR3: CASTNRDRVMNGREKLFF. The CDR3, as DNA: TGTGCCAGCACTAACCGGGACAGGGTCATGAATGGTCGTGAAAAACTGTTTTTT.

This clonotype came up a few times. CDR3 region: CSASTSGSSTGELFF. The DNA for the CDR3 is TGCAGTGCATCTACTAGCGGGAGTAGTACCGGGGAGCTGTTTTTT. This chain links TRBV20-1 with TRBJ2-2, with 11 bases lining up with TRBD2. CDR1 is DFQATT, CDR2 SNEGSKA, per germline (reference sequence). With 6 bases clipped from V and 5 bases from J, the junction kept 8 bases outside the gene matches. The length of the CDR3 is 15 residues.

This chain joins TRBV6-1 and TRBJ2-7; D is unresolved. V lost 7 bases and J lost 1, with 14 bases in between. The CDR3 runs to 14 residues. Germline V CDR1 and CDR2: MNHNS, SASEGT. The CDR3 nucleotides read TGTGCCAGCACCCAGAAAAGCCCGTCCTACGAGCAGTACGTC. As protein: CASTQKSPSYEQYV.

The chain joins TRBV29-1 to TRBJ1-2; D is perhaps TRBD1 (6 bases). Germline V CDR1 and CDR2: SQVTM, ANQGSEA. V was clipped by 5 bases and J by 4 bases, with 20 bases between them. CDR3 length: 15 amino acids. The CDR3 coding sequence is TGCAGCGTTCCAGGCAGGGGTAAAAGAGGCTATGGCTACACCTTC. It specifies CSVPGRGKRGYGYTF.

With respect to this clonotype: Possible read error: a much larger clone is one base away. V usage is TRBV7-2 and J usage is TRBJ2-7, with 8 bases aligning to TRBD1. The germline V gene has CDR1 SGHTA and CDR2 FQGNSA. V gave up 4 bases and J gave up 2 bases; unmatched junction bases: 10. The CDR3 is 16 amino acids. CDR3 bases: TGTGCCAGCAGCTCGGCCGGACAGGGTTATCCCTACGAGCAGTACTTC. It codes for CASSSAGQGYPYEQYF.

This clonotype came up a few times. The V and J genes are TRBV7-2 and TRBJ1-5; tentatively, D is TRBD1 (6 bases). Germline assignment: CDR1 SGHTA and CDR2 FQGNSA. V lost 2 bases and J lost 4, with 12 bases in between. This CDR3 spans 15 amino acids. The CDR3 spells CASSLREDRNQPQHF. In DNA form, the CDR3 reads TGTGCCAGCAGCTTAAGGGAGGACAGAAATCAGCCCCAGCATTTT.

This clonotype has a handful of counts. This chain uses TRBV7-9 with TRBJ2-7; D gene ambiguous. V lost 0 bases, J lost 2 bases, and 5 bases lay in between. This CDR3 is built from 13 residues. Germline lookup yields CDR1 SEHNR and CDR2 FQNEAQ (reference sequence). The CDR3 nucleotides are TGTGCCAGCAGCTTAGCTGACCCCTACGAGCAGTACTTC. This codes for CASSLADPYEQYF.